This TCR beta chain was recovered during a study of CD8 T cells in Susac syndrome (dated by TCRdb to between 2017 and 2020). Background on the whole study: Repertoire sequencing was used to test whether CD8+ T cell activation and differentiation in Susac syndrome was antigen driven. Clonality of the CD8+ T cell repertoire was compared between around 13 healthy donors, some 14 Susac syndrome patients and 15 multiple sclerosis patients. The paper's findings and limits, for the study overall: The number of individuals in the TCR sequencing and HLA analysis was recognized as being relatively small.

The CDR3 has 14 amino acids, counting the end cysteine and phenylalanine. Here the CDR3 DNA is all that survives: 42 bases in frame from base 1. CDR1 and CDR2 were assigned from the germline V gene (reference sequence) as PRHDT and FYEKMQ. V and J are truncated by 4 bases and 2 bases respectively, leaving an intervening sequence of 11 bases. Peripheral blood CD8+ and CD4+ T cells from healthy donors, Susac syndrome patients and multiple sclerosis patients were profiled by high-throughput TCR beta sequencing. The multiple sclerosis controls were treatment-naive patients whose relapsing-remitting disease, either stable or active, fulfilled the revised McDonald criteria. Bulk CD8+ and CD4+ T cells were purified magnetically by negative isolation, whereas CD8+ TEMRA cells were enriched by FACS. Blood was drawn into EDTA tubes, processed within 24 hours, and PBMCs were isolated by density gradient centrifugation. PBMCs destined for TCR sequencing were cryopreserved in liquid nitrogen and later thawed in a 37 °C water bath. The sorted or isolated CD4+, CD8+ and CD8+ TEMRA cells reached a purity of at least 90%.

To note about this clonotype: The specificity of this receptor is unknown. There are no base qualities to consult, and no much larger clone falls within one base.

RNA was extracted using the RNeasy kit, and roughly 0.45 to 1 microgram was reverse transcribed with random hexamers. The immunoSEQ multiplex PCR assay, covering 54 Vbeta and 13 Jbeta segments, was used to amplify TCR beta CDR3 regions. To correct PCR amplification bias, a synthetic template baseline was used for both primer optimization and computational correction. On the study's bioinformatics: Reads were annotated to V, D and J genes per IMGT and analyzed with immunoSEQ Analyzer, keeping only productive sequences. Clonality was calculated as one minus the Shannon entropy normalized by log2 of the number of productive unique sequences. Public and private clones were assessed among the 100 most prevalent clones of each patient and control. Susac-specific clones were defined as absent from healthy and MS cohorts, 850 to 1,300 published viral clones and other ImmuneACCESS disease sequences. Using fastp at Q25 and MiXCR, TCRdb reprocessed the public reads and kept productive beta chains. Under each unique CDR3 protein, matching rows form one entry showing the most common genes and DNA. These V and J calls rely on TCRdb rather than the paper's analysis. Within this sample are 65,000 to 90,000 distinct CDR3 sequences, with less than 95% of them counted one time only. The top ten constitute about 0.38% of the sample.

The sequence links TRBV13 to TRBJ2-5; TRBD1 might be the D gene, on 6 matching bases. Sequences were obtained from CD8+ T cells from PBMCs. This clonotype was obtained from a human donor with multiple sclerosis. The CDR3 protein sequence reads: CASSSRTGQETQYF. The nucleotides read TGTGCCAGCAGCTCCCGCACAGGGCAAGAGACCCAGTACTTC.